This T cell receptor beta chain is from a study of metastatic and nonmetastatic thyroid tumors. Whole-study context: Patients with malignant and benign thyroid disease provided blood and tumor or nodule tissue, whose repertoires were compared. Findings and caveats of the study: Significantly higher TCR beta diversity was reportedly seen in malignant thyroid tumors than benign nodules, in blood and tumor.

The count of this clone is one. What it recognizes is unknown. TCRdb re-called clones via MiXCR from the PCR reads. The sample carries about 11,000 clones, 38% recorded once. Not a single patient had been given any form of treatment at any point before undergoing thyroid surgery. CDR1 and CDR2 from the germline V gene are SGHAT and FQNNGV. The CDR3 runs to 15 residues. V trimming: 5 bases; J trimming: 4 bases; junction bases outside the gene matches: 7. The V gene is TRBV11-2, the J gene TRBJ2-7, with TRBD2 matching over 11 bases. The sample comprised tumor tissue. This receptor was identified in a female donor with papillary thyroid cancer or a benign thyroid nodule (not recorded which). Some clones in this sample may be carry-over from other donors' samples. CDR3 loop: CASSLTSGSSYEQYF. The CDR3 nucleotides read TGTGCCAGCAGCCTCACTAGCGGGAGTAGTTACGAGCAGTACTTC.